The rows below give T cell receptor beta chains drawn from one sample of a study of Ad26.COV2.S vaccination and SARS-CoV-2 variants. Produced via immunoSEQ multiplex PCR; TCRdb's table is partial and in-frame only. The repertoire holds approximately 420,000 clones, 85% to 90% seen once, with 3.6% in the top ten. Sequencing used peripheral blood, obtained in a trial of Ad26.COV2.S vaccine versus placebo. These receptors all come from a person between 18 and 65 years old who received the Ad26.COV2.S COVID-19 vaccine or a placebo. The CDR3 runs from the conserved cysteine through the conserved F or W. Fields, in order: CDR3 length, V gene, D gene, CDR3 protein. D genes are given only for firm matches.

CDR3 length: 11
V gene: TRBV19
D gene: -
CDR3 protein: CASSIRGEQFF

CDR3 length: 16
V gene: TRBV28
D gene: -
CDR3 protein: CASSLWAGNSNQPQHF

CDR3 length: 13
V gene: TRBV9
D gene: -
CDR3 protein: CASSVGREQPQHF

CDR3 length: 15
V gene: TRBV6-2/TRBV6-3
D gene: TRBD2
CDR3 protein: CASSYSGGAGEEQYF

CDR3 length: 16
V gene: TRBV5-1
D gene: -
CDR3 protein: CASSWLSPYIGNEQYF

CDR3 length: 11
V gene: TRBV12-3/TRBV12-4
D gene: -
CDR3 protein: CASSFGDGYTF

CDR3 length: 14
V gene: TRBV10-3
D gene: TRBD1
CDR3 protein: CAIRGQGSTDTQYF

CDR3 length: 13
V gene: TRBV20-1
D gene: -
CDR3 protein: CSASPTPYNEQFF

CDR3 length: 14
V gene: TRBV7-8
D gene: TRBD1
CDR3 protein: CASSLEWTGHSAFF

CDR3 length: 13
V gene: TRBV19
D gene: -
CDR3 protein: CAAMGGPGETQYF

CDR3 length: 13
V gene: TRBV12-3/TRBV12-4
D gene: -
CDR3 protein: CASSLNPNNEQFF

CDR3 length: 18
V gene: TRBV21-1
D gene: -
CDR3 protein: CASSKRHRGAECNYGYTF

CDR3 length: 13
V gene: TRBV29-1
D gene: TRBD1
CDR3 protein: CSVGDRVNTEAFF

CDR3 length: 11
V gene: TRBV6-5
D gene: -
CDR3 protein: CATSGAYEQYF

CDR3 length: 16
V gene: TRBV6-2/TRBV6-3
D gene: -
CDR3 protein: CASTPLAGWGTDTQYF

CDR3 length: 14
V gene: TRBV28
D gene: TRBD1
CDR3 protein: CASSLTGVNQPQHF

CDR3 length: 13
V gene: TRBV18
D gene: TRBD1
CDR3 protein: CASSSRTGGEQYF